These T cell receptor beta chains were read from a single sample in a study of PD-1 blockade in mismatch repair-deficient tumors. The protocol was immunoSEQ multiplex PCR, while the TCRdb copy is restricted to in-frame clones and leaves out a portion. The sample contains roughly 120,000 clones, approximately 91% of which appear only once. The sample here was peripheral blood, taken almost 74 weeks after starting pembrolizumab. These receptor sequences come from an adult with mismatch repair-deficient cancer. Both conserved end residues are part of each CDR3. The D gene is left open where the match is weak. A clone size is listed for some rows: how often the clone was seen (once, few, many), or a class if it is expanded.

j_call	v_call	clone_size	d_call	cdr3_aa	cdr3_nt
TRBJ1-1	TRBV2	-	-	CASRGQRNTEAFF	TGTGCCAGCAGGGGGCAGAGGAACACTGAAGCTTTCTTT
TRBJ1-4	TRBV7-8	-	-	CASSLGPGGGEKLFF	TGTGCCAGCAGCCTCGGGCCCGGTGGTGGTGAAAAACTGTTTTTT
TRBJ2-5	TRBV2	-	-	CASRTTGFLETQYF	TGTGCCAGCAGAACCACAGGGTTTCTGGAGACCCAGTACTTC
TRBJ2-2	TRBV9	once	-	CASSGTGELFF	TGTGCCAGCTCTGGCACCGGGGAGCTGTTTTTT
TRBJ2-1	TRBV27	-	TRBD2	CASSGEGLVKEQFF	TGTGCCAGCAGTGGGGAGGGCCTTGTAAAAGAGCAGTTCTTC
TRBJ2-1	TRBV10-3	-	TRBD2	CASSYVLAGVGNEQFF	TGTGCCAGCAGTTACGTCCTAGCGGGAGTTGGGAATGAGCAGTTCTTC
TRBJ2-7	TRBV30	-	TRBD1	CAWSVGQGREQYF	TGTGCCTGGAGTGTCGGACAGGGGCGCGAGCAGTACTTC
TRBJ2-2	TRBV19	-	TRBD2	CASKQTSGRPNTGELFF	TGTGCCAGTAAACAAACTAGCGGGAGGCCGAACACCGGGGAGCTGTTTTTT
TRBJ2-7	TRBV5-5	once	-	CASSFMVYEQYF	TGTGCCAGCAGCTTCATGGTTTACGAGCAGTACTTC
TRBJ2-3	TRBV27	-	-	CASSLLAEGTDTQYF	TGTGCCAGCAGTTTATTAGCGGAGGGCACAGATACGCAGTATTTT
TRBJ2-5	TRBV7-9	-	-	CASSSRRTLPTQETQYF	TGTGCCAGCAGCTCTCGACGGACCTTACCTACCCAAGAGACCCAGTACTTC
TRBJ1-1	TRBV7-9	many	-	CASSLQLAGGTEAFF	TGTGCCAGCAGCTTACAACTGGCGGGGGGCACTGAAGCTTTCTTT
TRBJ1-5	TRBV4-1	few	-	CASSQGSDSYQPQHF	TGCGCCAGCAGCCAAGGCTCGGACAGTTATCAGCCCCAGCATTTT
TRBJ2-1	TRBV11-1	-	-	CASSLWAGTEGVGEQFF	TGTGCCAGCAGCTTATGGGCCGGGACCGAGGGAGTCGGTGAGCAGTTCTTC
TRBJ2-2	TRBV5-1	-	TRBD2	CASTEAGENTGELFF	TGCGCCAGCACAGAGGCGGGAGAGAACACCGGGGAGCTGTTTTTT
TRBJ2-7	TRBV5-6	-	-	CASSFSIGYEQYF	TGTGCCAGCAGCTTCTCAATTGGGTACGAGCAGTACTTC
TRBJ1-1	TRBV6-4	-	-	CASSGPKRTEAFF	TGTGCCAGCAGTGGGCCAAAAAGGACTGAAGCTTTCTTT
TRBJ2-1	TRBV6-5	-	-	CASATTLERYNEQFF	TGTGCCAGCGCAACAACTCTGGAACGTTACAATGAGCAGTTCTTC
TRBJ1-2	TRBV27	-	-	CASSFGDTGYGYTF	TGTGCCAGCAGTTTCGGGGACACTGGCTATGGCTACACCTTC
TRBJ2-2	TRBV10-3	-	-	CAIRVGTVTGELFF	TGTGCCATCAGGGTAGGGACTGTCACCGGGGAGCTGTTTTTT
TRBJ1-2	TRBV6-5	-	-	CASSYGNNYGYTF	TGTGCCAGCAGTTACGGGAACAACTATGGCTACACCTTC
TRBJ1-3	TRBV29-1	-	TRBD1	CSVGTVNKGPNSGNTIYF	TGCAGCGTGGGGACAGTTAATAAGGGGCCCAACTCTGGAAACACCATATATTTT
TRBJ2-1	TRBV7-9	-	-	CASSPSADPNEQFF	TGTGCCAGCAGCCCGTCAGCGGACCCGAATGAGCAGTTCTTC
TRBJ2-3	TRBV5-4	-	TRBD1	CASSQSRWGTGGADTQYF	TGTGCCAGCAGTCAATCGCGGTGGGGGACAGGAGGGGCAGATACGCAGTATTTT
TRBJ2-3	TRBV19	-	-	CASGGGLRDTQYF	TGTGCCAGTGGAGGAGGGCTTCGAGATACGCAGTATTTT
TRBJ2-7	TRBV28	-	TRBD2	CASSSPGGSYEQYF	TGTGCCAGCAGTTCGCCGGGAGGCTCCTACGAGCAGTACTTC
TRBJ2-7	TRBV21-1	-	-	CASSKGSSGRGSYEQYF	TGTGCCAGCAGCAAAGGGTCTAGCGGGAGAGGTAGCTACGAGCAGTACTTC
TRBJ1-4	TRBV14	-	-	CASSQDSPGIEKLFF	TGTGCCAGCAGCCAAGATTCCCCAGGGATTGAAAAACTGTTTTTT
TRBJ1-1	TRBV9	-	-	CASSVGQALNTEAFF	TGTGCCAGCAGCGTAGGCCAGGCCCTGAACACTGAAGCTTTCTTT
TRBJ2-1	TRBV11-3	-	-	CASSLGVGDEQFF	TGTGCCAGCAGCTTAGGTGTGGGCGATGAGCAGTTCTTC
TRBJ2-1	TRBV28	-	-	CASSYQRRGNEQFF	TGTGCCAGCAGTTATCAGCGGAGGGGGAATGAGCAGTTCTTC
TRBJ2-7	TRBV19	once	-	CASSIIGEGSYEQYF	TGTGCCAGTAGTATAATTGGCGAGGGATCCTACGAGCAGTACTTC
TRBJ1-5	TRBV4-2	-	-	CASSPHGNQPQHF	TGTGCCAGCAGCCCTCATGGCAATCAGCCCCAGCATTTT
TRBJ2-1	TRBV7-6	-	-	CASSLEPDYNEQFF	TGTGCCAGCAGCTTAGAACCCGACTACAATGAGCAGTTCTTC
TRBJ1-1	TRBV19	-	TRBD1	CASHTRGQKNTEAFF	TGTGCCAGTCACACACGGGGACAGAAGAACACTGAAGCTTTCTTT
TRBJ1-3	TRBV11-2	-	-	CASSTLKGPGNTIYF	TGTGCCAGCAGCACACTGAAGGGGCCCGGTAACACCATATATTTT
TRBJ2-7	TRBV4-3	-	-	CASSQDPRGAGVEQYF	TGCGCCAGCAGCCAAGACCCGAGAGGGGCCGGGGTTGAGCAGTACTTC
TRBJ1-2	TRBV6-1	-	-	CASLRYGYTF	TGTGCCAGCCTCAGATATGGCTACACCTTC
TRBJ2-7	TRBV7-8	-	-	CASSLGQPYEQYF	TGTGCCAGCAGCTTAGGGCAGCCCTACGAGCAGTACTTC
TRBJ2-1	TRBV4-2	once	TRBD2	CASSQRTKTSGYNEQFF	TGTGCCAGCAGCCAACGGACTAAGACTAGCGGGTACAATGAGCAGTTCTTC
TRBJ2-1	TRBV4-2	once	-	CASSPRGSGYNEQFF	TGTGCCAGCAGCCCCCGGGGTAGCGGTTACAATGAGCAGTTCTTC
TRBJ2-1	TRBV7-9	-	TRBD2	CASNPAGGRYNEQFF	TGTGCCAGCAACCCAGCGGGAGGGCGCTACAATGAGCAGTTCTTC
TRBJ1-1	TRBV5-1	-	TRBD1	CASSLEGGGLENTEAFF	TGCGCCAGCAGCTTGGAAGGGGGCGGTTTGGAGAACACTGAAGCTTTCTTT
TRBJ2-2	TRBV2	-	-	CASKQESTGELFF	TGTGCCAGCAAACAGGAATCCACCGGGGAGCTGTTTTTT
TRBJ2-2	TRBV19	-	-	CASSIEASNTGELFF	TGTGCCAGTAGTATAGAGGCATCGAACACCGGGGAGCTGTTTTTT
TRBJ2-2	TRBV11-3	-	TRBD2	CASSLPSGRNTGELFF	TGTGCCAGCAGCTTGCCTAGCGGGCGGAACACCGGGGAGCTGTTTTTT
TRBJ2-7	TRBV29-1	-	-	CSVRTGLPYEQYF	TGCAGCGTTAGGACGGGCCTACCTTACGAGCAGTACTTC
TRBJ2-1	TRBV10-3	-	TRBD2	CAISESNAGGPWAEQFF	TGTGCCATTAGTGAGTCGAATGCGGGAGGGCCGTGGGCTGAGCAGTTCTTC
TRBJ2-1	TRBV27	-	TRBD2	CASSLGGRAGGEQFF	TGTGCCAGCAGTTTAGGAGGGAGGGCGGGGGGTGAGCAGTTCTTC
TRBJ2-5	TRBV19	-	-	CASSIGGTIEETQYF	TGTGCCAGTAGTATTGGCGGGACAATTGAAGAGACCCAGTACTTC
TRBJ2-7	TRBV7-9	-	TRBD2	CASSLAAGEWEQYF	TGTGCCAGCAGCTTAGCAGCGGGAGAGTGGGAGCAGTACTTC
TRBJ2-7	TRBV27	-	-	CASSLSEGYEQYF	TGTGCCAGCAGTTTATCCGAGGGGTACGAGCAGTACTTC